This T cell receptor (beta chain) originates from a study of CD8 T cells in ankylosing spondylitis. Notes on the study in general: The study identified a TCR beta motif of under ten highly homologous variants that appeared characteristic of ankylosing spondylitis blood.

TCRdb itself ran the 5' RACE reads through MiXCR, one entry per CDR3 protein. The repertoire holds under 250,000 distinct CDR3 sequences, with roughly 32% as singletons. The CDR3 consists of 13 residues. V lost 6 bases to trimming and J lost 6 bases, with 18 bases between them. The germline CDR1 and CDR2 sequences are DFQATT and SNEGSKA (reference sequence). In regard to this clonotype: What it binds is unknown.

The TCR originated in a male donor with ankylosing spondylitis or in good health (not recorded which). V and J are TRBV20-1 and TRBJ2-7; D might be TRBD1 or TRBD2, each matching 5 bases. Specimen: blood, either unsorted or a sorted T cell fraction (not recorded which). The CDR3 loop reads CSATIAGLGEQYF. The CDR3, as DNA: TGCAGTGCGACTATCGCAGGGTTGGGCGAGCAGTACTTC.